A single T cell receptor beta chain is shown here with its context. Its antigen is unidentified. Germline values: CDR1 MNHEY, CDR2 SVGAGI. This CDR3 is built from 14 residues. V was clipped by 5 bases and J by 3 bases; unmatched bases: 4. The sample originates from a study of post-analysis software for immune sequencing data. For the study at large: Relapsing-remitting, secondary progressive and progressive-relapsing forms of multiple sclerosis all featured among disease courses.

Study-wide results and caveats: Batch-mates among the samples co-clustered strongly by F measure. Controls showed lower frequencies than patients for a few TRBV segments, and TRBV5-6, TRBV5-1 and TRBV20-1 were among these.

TCR beta libraries were prepared from cDNA with unique molecular identifiers. TCRdb reanalysed the PCR reads using MiXCR and keeps one entry per CDR3 protein. The table has roughly 730,000 distinct CDR3 sequences, roughly 29% seen once. This chain connects TRBV6-5 to TRBJ2-1; TRBD1 matches 7 bases. The clonotype originates from a girl aged 5-17 years with multiple sclerosis. The sample comprised blood. The CDR3 protein is CASSTGAYYNEQFF. The CDR3 DNA reads TGTGCCAGCAGTACAGGGGCCTACTACAATGAGCAGTTCTTC.